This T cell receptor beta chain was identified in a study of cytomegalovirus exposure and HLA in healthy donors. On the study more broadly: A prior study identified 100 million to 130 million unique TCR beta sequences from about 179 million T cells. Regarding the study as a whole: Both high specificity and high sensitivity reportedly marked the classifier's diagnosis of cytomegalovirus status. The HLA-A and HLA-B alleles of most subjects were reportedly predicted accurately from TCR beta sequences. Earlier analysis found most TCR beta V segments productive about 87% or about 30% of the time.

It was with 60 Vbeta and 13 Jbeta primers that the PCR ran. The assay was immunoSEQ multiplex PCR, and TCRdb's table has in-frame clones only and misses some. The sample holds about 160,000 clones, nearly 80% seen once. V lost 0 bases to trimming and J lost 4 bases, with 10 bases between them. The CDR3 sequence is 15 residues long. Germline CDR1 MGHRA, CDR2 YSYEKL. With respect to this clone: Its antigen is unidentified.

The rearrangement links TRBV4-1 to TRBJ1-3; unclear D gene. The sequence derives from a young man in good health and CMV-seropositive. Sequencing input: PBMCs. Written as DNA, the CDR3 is TGCGCCAGCAGCCAAGATCCGAGAGCGGGAAACACCATATATTTT. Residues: CASSQDPRAGNTIYF.